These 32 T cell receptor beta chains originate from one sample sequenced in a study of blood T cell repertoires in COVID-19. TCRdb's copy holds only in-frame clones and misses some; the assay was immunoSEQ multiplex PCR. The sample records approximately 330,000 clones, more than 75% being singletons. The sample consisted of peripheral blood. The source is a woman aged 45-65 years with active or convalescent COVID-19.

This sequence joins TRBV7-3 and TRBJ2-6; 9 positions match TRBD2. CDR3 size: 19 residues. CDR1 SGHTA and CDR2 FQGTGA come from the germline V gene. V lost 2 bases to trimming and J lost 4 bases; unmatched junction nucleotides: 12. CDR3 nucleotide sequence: TGTGCCAGCAGCTTAGATGGGGTAGCGGGAGTTCCCGGGGCCAACGTCCTGACTTTC. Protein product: CASSLDGVAGVPGANVLTF.

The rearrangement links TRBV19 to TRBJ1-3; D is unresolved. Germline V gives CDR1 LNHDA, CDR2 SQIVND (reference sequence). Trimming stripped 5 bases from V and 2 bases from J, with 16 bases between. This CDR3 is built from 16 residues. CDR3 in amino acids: CASSQAEHGTGNTIYF. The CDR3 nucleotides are TGTGCCAGTAGTCAGGCCGAACACGGTACTGGAAACACCATATATTTT.

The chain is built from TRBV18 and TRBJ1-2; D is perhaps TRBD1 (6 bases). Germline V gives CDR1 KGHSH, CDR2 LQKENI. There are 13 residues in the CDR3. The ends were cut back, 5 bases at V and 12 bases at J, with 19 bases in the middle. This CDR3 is CASSAGQSPKDTF. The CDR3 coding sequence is TGTGCCAGCTCAGCCGGACAGTCGCCTAAAGACACCTTC.

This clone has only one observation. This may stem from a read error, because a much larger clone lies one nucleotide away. DNA of the CDR3: TGTGCCAGCAGCCCCAGCTCCTACGAGCAGTACTTC. Translated, it gives CASSPSSYEQYF. V usage is TRBV7-9 and J usage is TRBJ2-7; no clear D gene. This CDR3 region has 12 residues. Germline V CDR1 and CDR2: SEHNR, FQNEAQ (reference sequence). V shed 5 bases and J shed 0 bases, with 5 bases lying between them. Combining the CDR3 with reference TRBV7-9 and TRBJ2-7 gives the whole variable domain DTGVSQNPRHKITKRGQNVTFRCDPISEHNRLYWYRQTLGQGPEFLTYFQNEAQLEKSRLLSDRFSAERPKGSFSTLEIQRTEQGDSAMYLCASSPSSYEQYFGPGTRLTVT.

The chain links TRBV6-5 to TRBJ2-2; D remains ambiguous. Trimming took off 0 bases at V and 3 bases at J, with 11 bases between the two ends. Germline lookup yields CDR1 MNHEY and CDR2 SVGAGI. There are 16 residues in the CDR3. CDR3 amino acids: CASSYSFSADTGELFF. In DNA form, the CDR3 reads TGTGCCAGCAGTTACTCGTTCAGCGCTGACACCGGGGAGCTGTTTTTT.

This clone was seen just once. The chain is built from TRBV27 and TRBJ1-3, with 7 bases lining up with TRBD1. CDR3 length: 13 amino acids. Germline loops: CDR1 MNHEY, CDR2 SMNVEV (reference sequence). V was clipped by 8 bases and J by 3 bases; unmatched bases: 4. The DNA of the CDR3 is TGTGCCAGCTCAAGACAGGGTGGAAACACCATATATTTT. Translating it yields CASSRQGGNTIYF.

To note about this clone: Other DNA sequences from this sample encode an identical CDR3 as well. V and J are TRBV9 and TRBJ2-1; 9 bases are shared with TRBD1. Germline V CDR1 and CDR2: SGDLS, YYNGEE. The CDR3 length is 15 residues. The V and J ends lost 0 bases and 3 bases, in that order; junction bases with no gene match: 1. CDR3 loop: CASSVVGQGYNEQFF. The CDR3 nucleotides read TGTGCCAGCAGCGTAGTGGGACAGGGCTACAATGAGCAGTTCTTC.

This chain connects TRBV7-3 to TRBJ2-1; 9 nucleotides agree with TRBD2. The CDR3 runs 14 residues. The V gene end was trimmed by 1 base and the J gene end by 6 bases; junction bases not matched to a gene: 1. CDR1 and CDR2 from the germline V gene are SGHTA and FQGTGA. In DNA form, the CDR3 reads TGTGCCAGCAGCTTAAGCGGGAGGGTCAATGAGCAGTTCTTC. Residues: CASSLSGRVNEQFF.

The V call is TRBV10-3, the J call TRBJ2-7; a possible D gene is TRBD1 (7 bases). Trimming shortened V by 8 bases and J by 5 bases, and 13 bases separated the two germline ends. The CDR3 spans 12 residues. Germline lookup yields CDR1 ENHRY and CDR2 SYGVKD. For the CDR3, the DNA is TGTGCCATCTCAGGGGGGTCCAACGAGCAGTACTTC. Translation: CAISGGSNEQYF.

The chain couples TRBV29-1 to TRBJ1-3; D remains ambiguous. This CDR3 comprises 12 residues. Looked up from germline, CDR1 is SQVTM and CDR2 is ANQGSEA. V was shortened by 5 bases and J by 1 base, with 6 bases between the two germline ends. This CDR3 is CSVPGSGNTIYF. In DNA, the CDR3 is TGCAGCGTTCCAGGATCTGGAAACACCATATATTTT.

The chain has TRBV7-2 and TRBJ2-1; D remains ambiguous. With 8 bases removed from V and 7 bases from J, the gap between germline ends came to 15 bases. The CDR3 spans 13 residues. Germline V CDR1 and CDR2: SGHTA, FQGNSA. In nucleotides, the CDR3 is TGTGCCAGCGACCGTGGCGCCGGGAATGAGCAGTTCTTC. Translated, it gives CASDRGAGNEQFF.

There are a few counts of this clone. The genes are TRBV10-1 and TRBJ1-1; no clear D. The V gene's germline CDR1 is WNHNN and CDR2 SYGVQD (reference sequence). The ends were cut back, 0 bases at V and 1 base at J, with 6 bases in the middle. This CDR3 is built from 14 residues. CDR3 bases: TGCGCCAGCAGTGAGTCAACAGCGAACACTGAAGCTTTCTTT. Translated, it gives CASSESTANTEAFF.

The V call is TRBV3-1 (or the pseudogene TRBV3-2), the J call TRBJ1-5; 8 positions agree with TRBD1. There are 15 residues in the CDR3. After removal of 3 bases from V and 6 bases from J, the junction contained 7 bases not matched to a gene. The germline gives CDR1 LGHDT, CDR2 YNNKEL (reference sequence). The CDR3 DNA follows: TGTGCCAGCAGCCACGGGACAGGCCAATTTCAGCCCCAGCATTTT. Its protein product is CASSHGTGQFQPQHF.

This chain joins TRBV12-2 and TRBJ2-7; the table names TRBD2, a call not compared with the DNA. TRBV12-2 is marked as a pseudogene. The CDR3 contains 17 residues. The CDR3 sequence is CASRLDRLAGGGYEQYF. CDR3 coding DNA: TGTGCAAGTCGCTTGGATAGACTAGCGGGGGGTGGCTACGAGCAGTACTTC.

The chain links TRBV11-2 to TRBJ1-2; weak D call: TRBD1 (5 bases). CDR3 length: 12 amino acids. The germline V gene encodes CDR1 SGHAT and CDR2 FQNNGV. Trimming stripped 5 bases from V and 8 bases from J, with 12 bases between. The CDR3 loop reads CASSRNRIGYTF. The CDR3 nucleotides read TGTGCCAGCAGCCGAAACAGGATCGGCTACACCTTC.

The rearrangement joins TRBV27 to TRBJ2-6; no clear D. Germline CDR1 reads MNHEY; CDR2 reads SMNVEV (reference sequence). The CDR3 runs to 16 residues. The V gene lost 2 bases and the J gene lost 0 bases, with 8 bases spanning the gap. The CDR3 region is CASSLKSSSGANVLTF. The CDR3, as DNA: TGTGCCAGCAGTTTAAAATCGAGCTCTGGGGCCAACGTCCTGACTTTC.

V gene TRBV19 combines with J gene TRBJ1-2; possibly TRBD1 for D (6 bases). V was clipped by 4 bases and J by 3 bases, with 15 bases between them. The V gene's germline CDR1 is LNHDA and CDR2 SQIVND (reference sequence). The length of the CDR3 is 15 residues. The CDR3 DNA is TGTGCCAGTAGTACTCTAACAGGGATTGACTATGGCTACACCTTC. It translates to CASSTLTGIDYGYTF.

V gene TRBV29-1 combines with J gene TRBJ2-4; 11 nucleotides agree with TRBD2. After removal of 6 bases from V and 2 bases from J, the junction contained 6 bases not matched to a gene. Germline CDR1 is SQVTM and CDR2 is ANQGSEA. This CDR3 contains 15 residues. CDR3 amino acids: CSVATSGGSKNIQYF. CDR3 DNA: TGCAGCGTCGCCACTAGCGGGGGATCCAAAAACATTCAGTACTTC.

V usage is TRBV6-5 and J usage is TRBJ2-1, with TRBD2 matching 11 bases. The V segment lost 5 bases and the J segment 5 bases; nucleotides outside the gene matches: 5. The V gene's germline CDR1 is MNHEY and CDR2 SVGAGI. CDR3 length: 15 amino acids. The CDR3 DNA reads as TGTGCCAGCAGTACAACTAGCGGGGGAAACAATGAGCAGTTCTTC. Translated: CASSTTSGGNNEQFF.

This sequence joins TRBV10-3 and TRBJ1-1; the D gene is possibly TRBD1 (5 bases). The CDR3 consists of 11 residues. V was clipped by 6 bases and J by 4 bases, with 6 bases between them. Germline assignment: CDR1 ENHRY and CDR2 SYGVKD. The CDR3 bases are TGTGCCATCAGGGGGGGCACTGAAGCTTTCTTT. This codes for CAIRGGTEAFF.

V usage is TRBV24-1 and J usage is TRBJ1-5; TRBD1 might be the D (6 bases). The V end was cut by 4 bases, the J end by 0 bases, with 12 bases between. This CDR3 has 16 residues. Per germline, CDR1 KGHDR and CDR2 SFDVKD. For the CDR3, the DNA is TGTGCCACCAGTGACCGGACAGCGTATAGCAATCAGCCCCAGCATTTT. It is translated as CATSDRTAYSNQPQHF.

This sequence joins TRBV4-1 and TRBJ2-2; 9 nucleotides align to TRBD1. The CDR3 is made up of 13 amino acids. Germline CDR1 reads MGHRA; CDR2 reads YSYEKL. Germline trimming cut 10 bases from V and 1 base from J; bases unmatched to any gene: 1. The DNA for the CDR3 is TGCGCCACGGGACAGGGGAACACCGGGGAGCTGTTTTTT. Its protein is CATGQGNTGELFF.

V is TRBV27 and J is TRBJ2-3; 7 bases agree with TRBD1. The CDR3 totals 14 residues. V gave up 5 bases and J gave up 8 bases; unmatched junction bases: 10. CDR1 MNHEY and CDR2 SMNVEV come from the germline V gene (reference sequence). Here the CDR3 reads CASSRDSPPGTQYF. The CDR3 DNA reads TGTGCCAGCAGTAGGGACAGCCCACCAGGTACGCAGTATTTT.

The CDR3 sequence is CASSQEGVTYNEQFF. DNA of the CDR3: TGCGCCAGCAGCCAAGAGGGAGTAACCTACAATGAGCAGTTCTTC. This chain uses TRBV4-3 with TRBJ2-1; weak D call: TRBD2 (5 bases). The CDR3 extends over 15 amino acids. V was cut by 0 bases and J by 2 bases, with 8 bases left in between. Germline assignment: CDR1 LGHNA and CDR2 YSLEER.

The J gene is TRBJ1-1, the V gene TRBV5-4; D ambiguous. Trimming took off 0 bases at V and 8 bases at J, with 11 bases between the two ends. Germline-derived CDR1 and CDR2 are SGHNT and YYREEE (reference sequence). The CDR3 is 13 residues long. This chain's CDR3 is CASSLVERQEAFF. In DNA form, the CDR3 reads TGTGCCAGCAGCTTGGTAGAGCGGCAAGAAGCTTTCTTT.

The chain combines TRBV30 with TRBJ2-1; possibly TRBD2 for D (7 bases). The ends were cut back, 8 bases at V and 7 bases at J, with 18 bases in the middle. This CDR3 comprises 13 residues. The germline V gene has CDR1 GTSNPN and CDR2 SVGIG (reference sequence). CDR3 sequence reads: CAHRGGGQNEQFF. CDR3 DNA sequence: TGTGCCCATAGAGGGGGGGGCCAAAATGAGCAGTTCTTC.

In DNA, the CDR3 is TGTGCCAGCAGCTTAGGAGGGATGGAGACCCAGTACTTC. It yields the protein CASSLGGMETQYF. This chain uses TRBV11-3 with TRBJ2-5; perhaps TRBD2 as D (5 bases). The germline CDR1 and CDR2 sequences are SGHNT and YENEEA. The CDR3 contains 13 residues. Trimming removed 1 base at V and 5 bases at J, with 8 bases between. The full variable domain, in which reference TRBV11-3 and TRBJ2-5 provide the parts outside the CDR3, is EAGVVQSPRYKIIEKKQPVAFWCNPISGHNTLYWYLQNLGQGPELLIRYENEEAVDDSQLPKDRFSAERLKGVDSTLKIQPAELGDSAVYLCASSLGGMETQYFGPGTRLLVL.

CDR3: CASSLRGFGDTEQFF. In DNA form, the CDR3 reads TGTGCCAGCAGTTTAAGGGGCTTCGGGGACACTGAGCAGTTCTTC. This rearrangement joins TRBV27 to TRBJ2-1, with D maybe TRBD1 (6 bases). This CDR3 has 15 amino acids. In germline, CDR1 is MNHEY, CDR2 SMNVEV (reference sequence). V lost 2 bases, J lost 9 bases, and 17 bases lay in between.

This chain's CDR3 is CASSFSVGELFF. CDR3 in DNA: TGTGCCAGCAGTTTCTCCGTCGGGGAGCTGTTTTTT. The rearrangement uses TRBV12-3 or TRBV12-4 and TRBJ2-2; D not resolved. Trimming removed 3 bases from V and 7 bases from J, with 6 bases in between. This CDR3 has 12 residues.

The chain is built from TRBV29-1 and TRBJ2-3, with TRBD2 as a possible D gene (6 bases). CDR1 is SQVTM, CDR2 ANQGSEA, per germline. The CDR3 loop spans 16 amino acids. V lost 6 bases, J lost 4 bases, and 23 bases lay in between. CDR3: CSVIYPAGASADTQYF. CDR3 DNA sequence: TGCAGCGTAATTTATCCCGCCGGAGCTAGCGCAGATACGCAGTATTTT.

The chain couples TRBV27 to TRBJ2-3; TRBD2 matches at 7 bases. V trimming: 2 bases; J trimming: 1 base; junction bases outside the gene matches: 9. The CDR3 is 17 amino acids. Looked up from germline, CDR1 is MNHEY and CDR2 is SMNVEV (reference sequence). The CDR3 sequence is CASSLSLGGPRTDTQYF. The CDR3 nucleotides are TGTGCCAGCAGTTTAAGCCTGGGAGGGCCGCGCACAGATACGCAGTATTTT.

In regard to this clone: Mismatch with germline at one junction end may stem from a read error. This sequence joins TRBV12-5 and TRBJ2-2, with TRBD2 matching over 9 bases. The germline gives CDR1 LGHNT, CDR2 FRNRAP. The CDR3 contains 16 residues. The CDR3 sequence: CACGLGGGAHTGELFF. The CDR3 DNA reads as TGTGCTTGTGGTTTGGGCGGGGGGGCTCACACCGGGGAGCTGTTTTTT.